By frequency, the clone carrying this TCR beta chain is medium-sized (0.01 to 0.1%). Its antigen is currently unknown. TRB was amplified from about 250 ng of peripheral blood genomic DNA per sample. The data originate from a study of T cell clusters in autoimmune cytopenias. Broader study findings: TRB repertoire shifts in secondary cytopenia and chronic lymphocytic leukemia mostly reflected lymphoma, not autoimmunity. Primary autoimmune cytopenia patients seemingly lacked the physiological T cell clusters found in healthy donors.

One tube held mixed TRB-A and TRB-B primer pools for touch-down PCR. TCRdb reanalyzed the multiplex PCR reads, giving one entry per CDR3 protein sequence and no DNA. The sample is made up of some 2,000 distinct CDR3 sequences, and the top ten hold around 56% of it. The CDR3 has 14 amino acids. Germline V CDR1 and CDR2: LNHDA, SQIVND (reference sequence). The chain couples TRBV19 to TRBJ2-4; as DNA is missing, the TRBD1 call by TCRdb cannot be tested. Sequenced sample: peripheral blood. This TCR came from a human donor with an autoimmune cytopenia or autoimmune hepatitis (not recorded which). The CDR3 loop is CASSIQGRGDIQYF.